This TCR beta chain was observed in a study of blood T cell repertoires in COVID-19. The wider study: Acute-phase and convalescent COVID-19 samples originated in the United States, Italy and Spain. From T cells, B-cell-depleted T cells, or PBMCs came the material, which was cDNA or gDNA.

Germline V gene lookup returns CDR1 SGHTA and CDR2 FQGTGA. The CDR3 is made up of 14 amino acids. The trim removed 9 bases at V and 7 bases at J, leaving 8 bases unmatched. In this sample, this clone turned up once. The table came from immunoSEQ multiplex PCR; TCRdb's copy has only in-frame clones and leaves some out. The data show roughly 190,000 clones, around 85% seen once. The J gene is TRBJ2-1, the V gene TRBV7-3; 11 bases fit TRBD1. The sequencing input was peripheral blood. The TCR originated in a woman aged 55 to 70 with acute or convalescent COVID-19. Here the CDR3 reads CASSTGTGGNEQFF. CDR3 nucleotide sequence: TGTGCCAGTTCAACCGGGACAGGGGGTAATGAGCAGTTCTTC.